This TCR beta chain was captured in a study of T cell responses to AZD1222 COVID-19 vaccine. Sequencing used immunoSEQ multiplex PCR; TCRdb keeps in-frame clones, though not all of them. Seen here are about 84,000 clones, over 75% observed once, and the top ten hold around 10%. Germline-derived CDR1 and CDR2 are SGHRS and YFSETQ. The CDR3 is made up of 14 amino acids. V was cut by 4 bases and J by 4 bases, with 14 bases left in between. Sequences were derived from peripheral blood, sampled 28 days after the second AZD1222 dose. The V call is TRBV5-1, the J call TRBJ1-2; no firm D call. The receptor was derived from an adult who received the AZD1222 COVID-19 vaccine. CDR3 region: CASSAATVGYGYTF. DNA for the CDR3: TGCGCCAGCAGCGCCGCGACGGTAGGCTATGGCTACACCTTC.